Presented here are 14 T cell receptor beta chains from one specimen sequenced in a study of cytomegalovirus exposure and HLA in healthy donors (dated by TCRdb to the late 2010s). The library was made by the immunoSEQ multiplex PCR assay. TCRdb provides this immuneACCESS table in a form limited to in-frame rearrangements. Some clones are lacking; in checked studies, under half of them reflect an unresolved V gene, and why the rest are absent is not known. The sample table shows 130,000 or so clones, and 85% to 90% are seen once. The ten largest account for around 3.3% of the sample. The sequencing sample was made of PBMCs. These TCRs come from a man under 40 in good health and CMV-seronegative.

The chain combines TRBV7-9 with TRBJ2-6, with D maybe TRBD2 (6 bases). Trimming stripped 0 bases from V and 0 bases from J, with 12 bases between. The V gene's germline CDR1 is SEHNR and CDR2 FQNEAQ (reference sequence). The length of the CDR3 is 18 residues. The CDR3 DNA sequence: TGTGCCAGCAGCTTAGCCCGGGGACTTAGCTCTGGGGCCAACGTCCTGACTTTC. Its protein is CASSLARGLSSGANVLTF.

The chain has TRBV5-5 and TRBJ1-1; 7 nucleotides line up with TRBD1. Germline-derived CDR1 and CDR2 are SGHKS and YYEKEE (reference sequence). Trimming cost V 0 bases and J 4 bases; bases outside gene matches: 15. This CDR3 has 18 residues. The CDR3 DNA is TGTGCCAGCAGCTTGGCAAAGTTGGCAGGGGGTCGGCTCACTGAAGCTTTCTTT. Residues: CASSLAKLAGGRLTEAFF.

V is TRBV5-6 and J is TRBJ2-3, with 13 bases matching TRBD2. The CDR3 is 17 residues long. The germline gives CDR1 SGHDT, CDR2 YYEEEE. The V and J ends lost 0 bases and 0 bases, in that order; junction bases with no gene match: 1. CDR3 sequence reads: CASSLGLAGGSTDTQYF. The CDR3 DNA follows: TGTGCCAGCAGCTTGGGACTAGCGGGGGGTAGCACAGATACGCAGTATTTT.

The genes are TRBV5-8 and TRBJ1-1; D unclear. Trimming left V 1 base short and J 4 bases short, with 14 bases between. The CDR3 length is 15 residues. Germline V gene sequence: CDR1 SGHTS, CDR2 YDEGEE. CDR3 nucleotide sequence: TGTGCCAGCAGCTTGTACCGTCGGGGAGGCACTGAAGCTTTCTTT. As protein: CASSLYRRGGTEAFF.

This clone occurred once. The rearrangement links TRBV5-8 to TRBJ1-5; D is unresolved. The ends were cut back, 4 bases at V and 7 bases at J, with 18 bases in the middle. From germline, CDR1 is SGHTS and CDR2 YDEGEE. This CDR3 contains 15 residues. The chain's CDR3 is CASSMVVAGRQPQHF. The CDR3, as DNA: TGTGCCAGCAGCATGGTCGTGGCAGGCCGCCAGCCCCAGCATTTT.

The chain combines TRBV27 with TRBJ1-5, with 8 positions matching TRBD1. The CDR3 extends over 13 amino acids. The junction had 11 bases not matched to a gene; V was cut back by 8 bases and J by 11 bases. Germline CDR1 MNHEY, CDR2 SMNVEV (reference sequence). CDR3 in DNA: TGTGCCAGCGGAACCGGGACAGGTCAAACCCAGCATTTT. Translation gives CASGTGTGQTQHF.

The rearrangement links TRBV12-5 to TRBJ1-2; D unresolved. The V gene's germline CDR1 is LGHNT and CDR2 FRNRAP. CDR3 length: 16 residues. V was trimmed by 4 bases and J by 2 bases, leaving 17 bases between them. The CDR3 DNA follows: TGTGCTAGTGGTTCTCCAACCTGGGCCCCCAACTATGGCTACACCTTC. Translation: CASGSPTWAPNYGYTF.

The chain joins TRBV7-2 to TRBJ1-1; weak D call: TRBD1 (5 bases). The V gene lost 1 base and the J gene lost 5 bases, with 11 bases spanning the gap. From germline, CDR1 is SGHTA and CDR2 FQGNSA. The CDR3 sequence is 14 residues long. The CDR3 here is CASSLVGGKTEAFF. The CDR3 DNA reads TGTGCCAGCAGCTTAGTTGGGGGGAAGACTGAAGCTTTCTTT.

The chain carries TRBV19 and TRBJ2-7; D gene unclear. V dropped 4 bases and J dropped 0 bases, with 13 bases sitting between them. Germline V gene lookup returns CDR1 LNHDA and CDR2 SQIVND (reference sequence). There are 15 residues in the CDR3. DNA of the CDR3: TGTGCCAGTAGTACCCCAACGCAGGACTCCTACGAGCAGTACTTC. This codes for CASSTPTQDSYEQYF.

The chain combines TRBV6-1 with TRBJ2-3, with TRBD2 matching 13 bases. The CDR3 totals 15 residues. After removal of 3 bases from V and 4 bases from J, the junction contained 1 base not matched to a gene. CDR1 is MNHNS and CDR2 is SASEGT in the germline V gene. The DNA for the CDR3 is TGTGCCAGCAGTGACGGGACTAGCGGGGCAGATACGCAGTATTTT. This encodes CASSDGTSGADTQYF.

This chain links TRBV5-8 with TRBJ1-5; the D is unclear. Germline CDR1 is SGHTS and CDR2 is YDEGEE. Deletions cut 3 bases from V and 4 bases from J, with 8 bases between. This CDR3 has 13 residues. Here the CDR3 reads CASSYGDNQPQHF. The CDR3, as DNA: TGTGCCAGCAGCTACGGAGATAATCAGCCCCAGCATTTT.

The chain joins TRBV9 to TRBJ2-5; tentative D call: TRBD2 (6 bases). The germline V and J ends were trimmed by 0 bases and 5 bases, with 11 bases remaining between them. The CDR3 covers 14 residues. CDR1 and CDR2 (germline): SGDLS, YYNGEE. The chain's CDR3 is CASSVEAGYETQYF. In DNA, the CDR3 is TGTGCCAGCAGCGTAGAGGCGGGGTACGAGACCCAGTACTTC.

V usage is TRBV7-8 and J usage is TRBJ2-5; TRBD2 agrees at 10 bases. The CDR3 spans 13 residues. Germline trimming cut 4 bases from V and 13 bases from J; bases unmatched to any gene: 9. CDR1 is SGHVS and CDR2 is FQNEAQ in the germline V gene. The DNA for the CDR3 is TGTGCCAGCAGCTCCAGAGTGGGACTAGCGTTGTACTTC. Encoded protein: CASSSRVGLALYF.

The chain employs TRBV5-4 and TRBJ2-4; 9 bases line up with TRBD1. Germline lookup yields CDR1 SGHNT and CDR2 YYREEE (reference sequence). The trim removed 4 bases at V and 8 bases at J, leaving 7 bases unmatched. The CDR3 is made up of 14 amino acids. CDR3 sequence reads: CASSPGTGFDIQYF. The CDR3 nucleotides are TGTGCCAGCAGCCCCGGGACAGGGTTTGACATTCAGTACTTC.